This T cell receptor beta chain was recovered during a study of blood T cell repertoires in COVID-19. Study summary: Some COVID-19 samples were acute and others convalescent; all came from the United States, Italy and Spain. In each case, the material was cDNA or gDNA derived from T cells, B-cell-depleted T cells, or PBMCs.

The CDR3 totals 16 residues. Germline CDR1 and CDR2: SNHLY and FYNNEI. The trim removed 5 bases at V and 2 bases at J, leaving 7 bases unmatched. Authors' analysis steps: Estimates of nucleated cell counts were drawn from the amplification of reference gene primers. TCRdb keeps only in-frame clones here, not all; method: immunoSEQ multiplex PCR. V, J and clone size are those of that table, while D and trimming were read from the DNA. The sample includes about 290,000 clones, 85% of them seen just once. Sequenced sample: peripheral blood. This clonotype was sampled from a woman aged 50 to 60 with active or convalescent COVID-19. The V gene is TRBV2, the J gene TRBJ2-3; TRBD2 matches 10 bases. The CDR3 bases are TGTGCCAGCAGTCGAACTGGACTAGCGGACACAGATACGCAGTATTTT. Translating gives CASSRTGLADTDTQYF.